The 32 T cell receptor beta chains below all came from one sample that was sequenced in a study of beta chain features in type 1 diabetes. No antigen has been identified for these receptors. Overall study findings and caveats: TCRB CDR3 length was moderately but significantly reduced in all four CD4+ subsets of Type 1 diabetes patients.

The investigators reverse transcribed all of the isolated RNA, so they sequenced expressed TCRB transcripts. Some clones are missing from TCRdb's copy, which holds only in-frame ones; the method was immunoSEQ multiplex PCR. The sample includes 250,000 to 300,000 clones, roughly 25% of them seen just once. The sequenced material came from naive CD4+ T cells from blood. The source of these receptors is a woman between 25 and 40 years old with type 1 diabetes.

CDR3 protein: CASSALLNYGYTF. In DNA form, the CDR3 reads TGTGCCAGCAGTGCGTTACTCAACTATGGCTACACCTTC. The chain carries TRBV6-6 and TRBJ1-2; D is unresolved. With 5 bases removed from V and 2 bases from J, the gap between germline ends came to 9 bases. The CDR3 contains 13 residues. Per the germline V gene, CDR1 is MNHNY and CDR2 is SVGAGI (reference sequence).

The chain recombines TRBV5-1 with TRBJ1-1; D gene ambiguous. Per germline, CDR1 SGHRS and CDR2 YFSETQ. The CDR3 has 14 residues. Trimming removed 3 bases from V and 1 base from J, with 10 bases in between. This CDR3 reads CASSYNRQNTEAFF. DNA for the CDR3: TGCGCCAGCAGCTATAACAGACAGAACACTGAAGCTTTCTTT. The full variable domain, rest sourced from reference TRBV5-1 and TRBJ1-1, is KAGVTQTPRYLIKTRGQQVTLSCSPISGHRSVSWYQQTPGQGLQFLFEYFSETQRNKGNFPGRFSGRQFSNSRSEMNVSTLELGDSALYLCASSYNRQNTEAFFGQGTRLTVV.

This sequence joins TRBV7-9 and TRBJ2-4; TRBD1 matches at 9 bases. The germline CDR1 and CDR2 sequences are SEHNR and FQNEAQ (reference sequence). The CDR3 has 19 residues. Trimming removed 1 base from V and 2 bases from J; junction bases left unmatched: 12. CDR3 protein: CASSLGGFGTGKTKNIQYF. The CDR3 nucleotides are TGTGCCAGCAGCTTAGGTGGTTTCGGGACAGGGAAAACCAAAAACATTCAGTACTTC.

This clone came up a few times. The CDR3 DNA is TGTGCCAGCAGCTTAGCGGGGGGAACCGTCTACAATGAGCAGTTCTTC. It yields the protein CASSLAGGTVYNEQFF. This chain joins TRBV7-2 and TRBJ2-1, with D maybe TRBD2 (6 bases). Between the trimmed V and J ends, which lost 0 bases and 3 bases, there was a span of 12 bases. In germline, CDR1 is SGHTA, CDR2 FQGNSA. This CDR3 comprises 16 residues.

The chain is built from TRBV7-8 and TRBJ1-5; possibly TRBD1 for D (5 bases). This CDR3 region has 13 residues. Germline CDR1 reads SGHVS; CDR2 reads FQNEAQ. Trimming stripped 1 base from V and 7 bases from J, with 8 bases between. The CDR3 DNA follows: TGTGCCAGCAGCTTAGTAGGGGCCCAGCCCCAGCATTTT. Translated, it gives CASSLVGAQPQHF. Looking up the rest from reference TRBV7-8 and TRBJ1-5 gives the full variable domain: GAGVSQSPRYKVAKRGQDVALRCDPISGHVSLFWYQQALGQGPEFLTYFQNEAQLDKSGLPSDRFFAERPEGSVSTLKIQRTQQEDSAVYLCASSLVGAQPQHFGDGTRLSIL.

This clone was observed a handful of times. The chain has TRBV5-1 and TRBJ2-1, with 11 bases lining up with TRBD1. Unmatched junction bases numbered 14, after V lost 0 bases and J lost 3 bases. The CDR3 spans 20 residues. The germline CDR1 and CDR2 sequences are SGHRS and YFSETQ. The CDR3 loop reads CASSLAWWGTGGEGYNEQFF. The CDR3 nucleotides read TGCGCCAGCAGCTTGGCGTGGTGGGGGACAGGGGGAGAAGGCTACAATGAGCAGTTCTTC.

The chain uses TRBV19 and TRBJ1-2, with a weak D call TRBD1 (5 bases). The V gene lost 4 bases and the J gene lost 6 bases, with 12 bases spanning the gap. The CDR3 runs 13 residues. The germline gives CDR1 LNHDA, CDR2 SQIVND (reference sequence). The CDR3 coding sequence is TGTGCCAGTAGTAGTCCAGGGAGGAATGGCTACACCTTC. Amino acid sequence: CASSSPGRNGYTF. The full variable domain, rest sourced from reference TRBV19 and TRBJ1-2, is DGGITQSPKYLFRKEGQNVTLSCEQNLNHDAMYWYRQDPGQGLRLIYYSQIVNDFQKGDIAEGYSVSREKKESFPLTVTSAQKNPTAFYLCASSSPGRNGYTFGSGTRLTVV.

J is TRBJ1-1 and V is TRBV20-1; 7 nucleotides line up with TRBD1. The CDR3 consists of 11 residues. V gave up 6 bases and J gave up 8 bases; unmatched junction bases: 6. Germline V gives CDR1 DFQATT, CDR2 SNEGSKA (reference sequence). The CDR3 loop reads CSAQGQEEAFF. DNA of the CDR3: TGCAGTGCCCAAGGACAGGAGGAAGCTTTCTTT.

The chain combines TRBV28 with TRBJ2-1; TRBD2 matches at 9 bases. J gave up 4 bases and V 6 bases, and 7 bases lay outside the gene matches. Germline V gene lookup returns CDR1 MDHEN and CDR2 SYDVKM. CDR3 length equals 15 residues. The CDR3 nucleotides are TGTGCCAGCAGCCAGGCGGGAGGGGCGTACAATGAGCAGTTCTTC. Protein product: CASSQAGGAYNEQFF.

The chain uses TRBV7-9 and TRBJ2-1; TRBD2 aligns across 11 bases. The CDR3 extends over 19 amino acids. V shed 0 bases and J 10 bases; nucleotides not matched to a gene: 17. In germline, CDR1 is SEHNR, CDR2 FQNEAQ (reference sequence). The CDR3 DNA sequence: TGTGCCAGCAGCTTAGCTTACGACGATAGCGGGAGGGCCGTTAAGGAGCAGTTCTTC. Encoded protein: CASSLAYDDSGRAVKEQFF.

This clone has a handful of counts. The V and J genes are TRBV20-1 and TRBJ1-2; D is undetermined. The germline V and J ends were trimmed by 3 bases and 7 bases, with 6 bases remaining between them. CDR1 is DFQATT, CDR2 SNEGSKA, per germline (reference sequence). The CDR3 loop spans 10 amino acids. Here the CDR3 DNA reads TGCAGTGCTAGTAATATTGGCTACACCTTC. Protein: CSASNIGYTF.

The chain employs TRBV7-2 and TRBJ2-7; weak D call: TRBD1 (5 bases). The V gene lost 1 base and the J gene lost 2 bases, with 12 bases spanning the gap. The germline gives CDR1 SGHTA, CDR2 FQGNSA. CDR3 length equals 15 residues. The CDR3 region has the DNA TGTGCCAGCAGCTTAGATACAGGTCCTACCTACGAGCAGTACTTC. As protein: CASSLDTGPTYEQYF.

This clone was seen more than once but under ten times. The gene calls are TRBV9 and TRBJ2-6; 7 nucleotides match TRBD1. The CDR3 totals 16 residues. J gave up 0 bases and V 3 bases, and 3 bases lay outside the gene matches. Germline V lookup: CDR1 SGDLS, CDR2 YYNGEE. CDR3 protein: CASSGDSRSGANVLTF. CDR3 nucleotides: TGTGCCAGCAGCGGGGACAGCCGCTCTGGGGCCAACGTCCTGACTTTC. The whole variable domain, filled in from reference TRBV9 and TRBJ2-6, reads DSGVTQTPKHLITATGQRVTLRCSPRSGDLSVYWYQQSLDQGLQFLIQYYNGEERAKGNILERFSAQQFPDLHSELNLSSLELGDSALYFCASSGDSRSGANVLTFGAGSRLTVL.

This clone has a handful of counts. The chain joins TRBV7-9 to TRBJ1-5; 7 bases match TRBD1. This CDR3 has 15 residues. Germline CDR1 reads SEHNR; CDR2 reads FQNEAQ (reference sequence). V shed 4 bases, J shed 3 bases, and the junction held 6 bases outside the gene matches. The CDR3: CASSSQGGANQPQHF. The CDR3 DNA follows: TGTGCCAGCAGCTCCCAGGGGGGTGCCAATCAGCCCCAGCATTTT. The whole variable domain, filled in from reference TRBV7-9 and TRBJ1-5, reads DTGVSQNPRHKITKRGQNVTFRCDPISEHNRLYWYRQTLGQGPEFLTYFQNEAQLEKSRLLSDRFSAERPKGSFSTLEIQRTEQGDSAMYLCASSSQGGANQPQHFGDGTRLSIL.

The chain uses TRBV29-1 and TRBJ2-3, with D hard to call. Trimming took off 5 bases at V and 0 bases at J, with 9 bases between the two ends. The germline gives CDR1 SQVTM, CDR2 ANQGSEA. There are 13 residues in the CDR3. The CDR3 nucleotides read TGCAGCGTTCGGGTCCAAAGCACAGATACGCAGTATTTT. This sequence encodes CSVRVQSTDTQYF.

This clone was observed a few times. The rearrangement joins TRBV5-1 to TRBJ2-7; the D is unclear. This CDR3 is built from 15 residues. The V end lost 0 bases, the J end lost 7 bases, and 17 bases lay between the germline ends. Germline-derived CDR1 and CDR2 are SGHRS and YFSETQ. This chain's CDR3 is CASSLEAFRGGEQYF. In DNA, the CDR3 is TGCGCCAGCAGCTTGGAGGCCTTCAGAGGTGGGGAGCAGTACTTC.

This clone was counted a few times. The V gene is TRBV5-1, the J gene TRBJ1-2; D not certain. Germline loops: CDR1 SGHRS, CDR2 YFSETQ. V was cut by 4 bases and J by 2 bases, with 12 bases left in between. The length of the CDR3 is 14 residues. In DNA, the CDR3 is TGCGCCAGCAGCATACACAGCACAAACTATGGCTACACCTTC. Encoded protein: CASSIHSTNYGYTF.

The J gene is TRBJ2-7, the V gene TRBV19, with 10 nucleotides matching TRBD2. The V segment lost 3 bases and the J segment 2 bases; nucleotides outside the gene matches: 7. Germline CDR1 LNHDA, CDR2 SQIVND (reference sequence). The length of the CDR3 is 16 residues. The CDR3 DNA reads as TGTGCCAGTAGTATGGACCCACTAGCGGGACCCTACGAGCAGTACTTC. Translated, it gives CASSMDPLAGPYEQYF.

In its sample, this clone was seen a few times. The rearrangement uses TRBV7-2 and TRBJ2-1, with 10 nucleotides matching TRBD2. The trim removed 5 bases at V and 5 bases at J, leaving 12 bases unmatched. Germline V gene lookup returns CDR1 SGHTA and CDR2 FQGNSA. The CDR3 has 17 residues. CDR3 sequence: CASSPRFLAGVDNEQFF. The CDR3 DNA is TGTGCCAGCAGCCCTCGGTTTCTAGCGGGAGTTGACAATGAGCAGTTCTTC. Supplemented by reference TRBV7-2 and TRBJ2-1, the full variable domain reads GAGVSQSPSNKVTEKGKDVELRCDPISGHTALYWYRQSLGQGLEFLIYFQGNSAPDKSGLPSDRFSAERTGGSVSTLTIQRTQQEDSAVYLCASSPRFLAGVDNEQFFGPGTRLTVL.

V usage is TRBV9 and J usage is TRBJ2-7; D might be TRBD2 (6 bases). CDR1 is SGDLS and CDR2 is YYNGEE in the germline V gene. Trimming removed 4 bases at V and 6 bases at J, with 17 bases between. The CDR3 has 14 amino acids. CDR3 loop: CASSPTRGRGEQYF. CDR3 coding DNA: TGTGCCAGCAGCCCGACTAGAGGAAGAGGCGAGCAGTACTTC. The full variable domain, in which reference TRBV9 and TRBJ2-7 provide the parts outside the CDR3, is DSGVTQTPKHLITATGQRVTLRCSPRSGDLSVYWYQQSLDQGLQFLIQYYNGEERAKGNILERFSAQQFPDLHSELNLSSLELGDSALYFCASSPTRGRGEQYFGPGTRLTVT.

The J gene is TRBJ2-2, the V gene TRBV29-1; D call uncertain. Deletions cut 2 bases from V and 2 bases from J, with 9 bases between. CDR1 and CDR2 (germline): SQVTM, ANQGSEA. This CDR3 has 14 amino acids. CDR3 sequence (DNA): TGCAGCGTTGAAAATCAGGAAAACACCGGGGAGCTGTTTTTT. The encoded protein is CSVENQENTGELFF.

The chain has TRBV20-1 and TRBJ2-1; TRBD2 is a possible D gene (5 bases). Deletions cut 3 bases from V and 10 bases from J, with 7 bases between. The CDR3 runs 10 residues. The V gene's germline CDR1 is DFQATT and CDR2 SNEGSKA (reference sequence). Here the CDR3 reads CSARGDEQFF. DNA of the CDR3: TGCAGTGCTAGGGGAGACGAGCAGTTCTTC.

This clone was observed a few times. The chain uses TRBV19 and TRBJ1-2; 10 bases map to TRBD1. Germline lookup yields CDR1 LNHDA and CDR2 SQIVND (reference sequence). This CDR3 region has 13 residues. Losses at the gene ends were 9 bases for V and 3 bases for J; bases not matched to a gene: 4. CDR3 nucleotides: TGTGCCAGCGGGACAGGGGTTTACTATGGCTACACCTTC. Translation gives CASGTGVYYGYTF.

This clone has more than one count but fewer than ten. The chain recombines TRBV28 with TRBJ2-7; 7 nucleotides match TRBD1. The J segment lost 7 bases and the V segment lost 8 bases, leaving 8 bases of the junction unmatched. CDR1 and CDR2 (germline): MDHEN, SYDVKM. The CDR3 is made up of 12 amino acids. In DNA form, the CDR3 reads TGTGCCAGCGCCACCTCGACAGGGGAGCAGTACTTC. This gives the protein CASATSTGEQYF.

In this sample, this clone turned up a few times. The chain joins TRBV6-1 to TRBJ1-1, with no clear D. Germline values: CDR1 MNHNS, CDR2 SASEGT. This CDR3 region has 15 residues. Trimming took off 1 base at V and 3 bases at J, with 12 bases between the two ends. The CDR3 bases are TGTGCCAGCAGTGAAGGGGCCTCTCTGTACACTGAAGCTTTCTTT. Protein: CASSEGASLYTEAFF.

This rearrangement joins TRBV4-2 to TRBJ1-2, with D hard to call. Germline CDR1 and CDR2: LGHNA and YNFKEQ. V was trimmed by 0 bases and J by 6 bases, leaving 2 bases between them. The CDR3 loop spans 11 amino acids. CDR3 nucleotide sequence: TGTGCCAGCAGCCAAGATAATGGCTACACCTTC. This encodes CASSQDNGYTF.

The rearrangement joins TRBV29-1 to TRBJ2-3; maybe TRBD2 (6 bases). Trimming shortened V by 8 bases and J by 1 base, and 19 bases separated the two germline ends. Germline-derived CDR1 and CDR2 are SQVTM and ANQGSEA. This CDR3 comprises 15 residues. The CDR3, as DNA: TGCAGCACACTGCACGGACTAACACGCACAGATACGCAGTATTTT. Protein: CSTLHGLTRTDTQYF.

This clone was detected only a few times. CDR3: CASGFHYEQYF. The CDR3 DNA sequence: TGTGCTAGTGGTTTCCACTACGAGCAGTACTTC. The rearrangement uses TRBV12-5 and TRBJ2-7; D not certain. This CDR3 is 11 amino acids long. Looked up from germline, CDR1 is LGHNT and CDR2 is FRNRAP. Deletions cut 3 bases from V and 3 bases from J, with 3 bases between.

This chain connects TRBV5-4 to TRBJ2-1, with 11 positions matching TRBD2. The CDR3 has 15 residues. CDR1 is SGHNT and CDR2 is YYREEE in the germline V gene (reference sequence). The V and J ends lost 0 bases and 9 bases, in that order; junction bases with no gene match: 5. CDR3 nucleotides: TGTGCCAGCAGCTTGGGTAGCGGGAGGGCCGGTGAGCAGTTCTTC. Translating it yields CASSLGSGRAGEQFF.

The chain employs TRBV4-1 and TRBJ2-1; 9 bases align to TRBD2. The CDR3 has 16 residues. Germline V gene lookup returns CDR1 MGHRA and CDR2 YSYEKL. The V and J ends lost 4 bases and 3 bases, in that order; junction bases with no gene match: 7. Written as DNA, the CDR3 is TGCGCCAGCAGCCGGGATCTAGCGGGAAACTACAATGAGCAGTTCTTC. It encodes CASSRDLAGNYNEQFF.

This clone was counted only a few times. For the CDR3, the DNA is TGTGCCTGGAGTGAAGGGACTAGCGGGTTGGGGGGCAATGAGCAGTTCTTC. Translating it yields CAWSEGTSGLGGNEQFF. V usage is TRBV30 and J usage is TRBJ2-1; 12 positions agree with TRBD2. The germline gives CDR1 GTSNPN, CDR2 SVGIG (reference sequence). With V trimmed by 1 base and J by 6 bases, 10 bases remained unmatched. The CDR3 runs 17 residues.

The chain's CDR3 is CASSLRRNTEAFF. DNA for the CDR3: TGTGCCAGCAGTCTCCGGAGGAATACTGAAGCTTTCTTT. The chain uses TRBV7-9 and TRBJ1-1; D ambiguous. The CDR3 runs to 13 residues. V gave up 6 bases and J gave up 5 bases, with 13 bases separating them. In germline, CDR1 is SEHNR, CDR2 FQNEAQ (reference sequence).